A selection of T cell receptor beta chains follows, all from one sample in a study of shared clonotypes between healthy human individuals. Assay: immunoSEQ multiplex PCR; the TCRdb copy retains only in-frame clones and omits some. The table has a few million clones, more than 80% seen once. The specimen sequenced was naive CD4+ T cells from PBMCs. These receptors were obtained from a man between 18 and 35 years old in good health. Some clones in this sample may be carry-over from other donors' samples. CDR3s leave out the opening cysteine and the closing phenylalanine or tryptophan. Fields, in order: J gene, V gene, CDR3 protein.

J: TRBJ2-3
V: TRBV9
CDR3: ASTRGGSDTQY

J: TRBJ2-1
V: TRBV11-2
CDR3: ASRSYNEQF

J: TRBJ1-1
V: TRBV5-4
CDR3: ASSSDRSGEAF

J: TRBJ1-2
V: TRBV7-3
CDR3: ASSLTGTYGYT

J: TRBJ2-5
V: TRBV7-9
CDR3: ASSLKGLVIETQY

J: TRBJ2-1
V: TRBV29-1
CDR3: SSRGASGTYNEQF

J: TRBJ1-2
V: TRBV28
CDR3: ASSSRQTSNYGYT

J: TRBJ2-1
V: TRBV28
CDR3: ASSVPGRGLVNEQF

J: TRBJ1-2
V: TRBV19
CDR3: ASSIPPNYGYT

J: TRBJ2-1
V: TRBV9
CDR3: ASRSVGTGGHEQF

J: TRBJ2-5
V: TRBV29-1
CDR3: SVRGRFQETQY